This TCR beta chain was sequenced for a study of CD8 T cells in Susac syndrome. Overall study results and limits: The number of individuals included in the study's TCR sequencing and HLA analysis was acknowledged as relatively small.

Multiple sclerosis controls were treatment-naive patients with stable or active relapsing-remitting disease. Bulk CD8+ and CD4+ cells came from magnetic negative isolation; CD8+ TEMRA by FACS. Germline CDR1 SQVTM, CDR2 ANQGSEA. With 4 bases removed from V and 2 bases from J, the gap between germline ends came to 6 bases. The CDR3 has 11 amino acids. As to this clonotype: Antigen unknown.

An input of roughly 0.5 to 1 ug of RNA was subjected to reverse transcription using random hexamers. The immunoSEQ assay covered 54 Vbeta and 13 Jbeta segments for CDR3. TCRdb reprocessed the immunoSEQ multiplex PCR reads via MiXCR and lists one record per CDR3 protein. The data hold around 200,000 distinct CDR3 sequences, with roughly 94% observed a single time. The sequence was obtained from a human donor with multiple sclerosis. The chain carries TRBV29-1 and TRBJ2-7; D gene ambiguous. The source material was CD4+ T cells from PBMCs. The CDR3 DNA is TGCAGCGTTGGGGAAACCTACGAGCAGTACTTC. Translating it yields CSVGETYEQYF.